There are a few counts of the clone carrying this TCR beta chain. As yet, its antigen is unknown. This entry comes from a study of T cells in tumors after PD-1 blockade. Study details: Either cemiplimab 350 mg every 2 weeks or pembrolizumab 200 mg every 3 weeks was given. A subset received ongoing vismodegib 150 mg daily alongside anti-PD-1 therapy.

Findings and caveats of the study: Peripheral recruitment is suggested, as some novel exhausted tumor clones were in pre-treatment blood.

CDR1 MDHEN and CDR2 SYDVKM come from the germline V gene. The CDR3 contains 16 residues. With 3 bases clipped from V and 6 bases from J, the junction kept 5 bases outside the gene matches. Here immunoSEQ multiplex PCR was the method, and the copy in TCRdb shows in-frame clones only, minus some. Altogether more than 50,000 clones are present, 74% being singletons, with the ten largest covering approximately 4.8%. Material: PBMCs, obtained after anti-PD-1 treatment. The rearrangement uses TRBV28 and TRBJ2-1; 13 bases are a match to TRBD2. The source is a human donor with basal cell carcinoma. This CDR3 reads CASSFLTSGGANEQFF. The CDR3 DNA follows: TGTGCCAGCAGTTTCCTCACTAGCGGGGGGGCCAATGAGCAGTTCTTC.